This TCR beta chain originates from a study of blood T cell repertoires in COVID-19. Turning to the study itself: The origin of the acute and convalescent COVID-19 samples was the United States, Italy and Spain. PBMCs, B-cell-depleted T cells, or T cells were the source of the cDNA or gDNA that made up the material.

As handled by the study authors: By means of reference gene primer amplification, nucleated cell counts were estimated. Assay: immunoSEQ multiplex PCR; the TCRdb copy retains only in-frame clones and omits some. The V and J calls and clone size are taken from that table; D and trimming were inferred from the DNA. The data show a few hundred thousand clones, with more than 85% seen just once and about 0.9% held by the top ten. Participant ages covered about 18 to 95 years across 24 US areas. The trim removed 7 bases at V and 4 bases at J, leaving 5 bases unmatched. The germline CDR1 and CDR2 sequences are LNHDA and SQIVND (reference sequence). The CDR3 covers 13 residues.

Sequences were obtained from PBMCs or T cells enriched from blood (not recorded which). J is TRBJ1-1 and V is TRBV19; 8 nucleotides align to TRBD1. The clonotype comes from a woman in her thirties or forties who had been exposed to COVID-19. DNA of the CDR3: TGTGCCAGTATCCTTACAGGGGGCACTGAAGCTTTCTTT. The encoded protein is CASILTGGTEAFF.